The 5 T cell receptor beta chains given below trace back to one sample, sequenced in a study of radiotherapy plus CTLA-4 blockade in lung cancer. Assay: immunoSEQ multiplex PCR; the TCRdb copy retains only in-frame clones and omits some. This table holds 45,000 to 55,000 clones, under 85% found once. The sample was peripheral blood, taken from a patient treated with radiotherapy plus ipilimumab. The receptors stem from a human donor with non-small cell lung cancer who had a partial response to radiotherapy plus ipilimumab.

The DNA of the CDR3 is TGTGCCAGCAGTGAAAGGAAGGCAGGGCTTCACGAGCAGTACTTC. This gives the protein CASSERKAGLHEQYF. V and J are TRBV2 and TRBJ2-7, with D perhaps matching TRBD1 (5 bases). Trimming shortened V by 2 bases and J by 5 bases, and 16 bases separated the two germline ends. Germline CDR1 SNHLY, CDR2 FYNNEI. The CDR3 runs to 15 residues.

The chain combines TRBV5-8 with TRBJ1-5; tentative D call: TRBD1 (5 bases). Deletions cut 4 bases from V and 1 base from J, with 9 bases between. The CDR3 totals 14 residues. Germline CDR1 SGHTS, CDR2 YDEGEE. The CDR3 DNA reads TGTGCCAGCAGCAGCGGGGGAAGCAATCAGCCCCAGCATTTT. Protein product: CASSSGGSNQPQHF.

This clone was found once. The gene calls are TRBV7-2 and TRBJ1-3; 9 bases match TRBD1. This CDR3 is built from 15 residues. Germline CDR1 is SGHTA and CDR2 is FQGNSA. V was clipped by 0 bases and J by 8 bases; unmatched bases: 5. The CDR3 DNA reads as TGTGCCAGCAGCTTAGCGGGACAGGGAGGGGACACCATATATTTT. Its protein is CASSLAGQGGDTIYF.

This chain joins TRBV2 and TRBJ2-5, with TRBD1 matching 9 bases. The junction had 9 bases not matched to a gene; V was cut back by 5 bases and J by 5 bases. The length of the CDR3 is 15 residues. Germline V lookup: CDR1 SNHLY, CDR2 FYNNEI. The CDR3: CASSPGQGTSETQYF. The CDR3 DNA sequence: TGTGCCAGCAGTCCGGGACAGGGCACTTCGGAGACCCAGTACTTC.

This clone has just a few counts. V gene TRBV7-2 combines with J gene TRBJ2-7; TRBD2 agrees at 14 bases. Germline values: CDR1 SGHTA, CDR2 FQGNSA. The CDR3 runs 15 residues. Losses at the gene ends were 5 bases for V and 5 bases for J; bases not matched to a gene: 5. This CDR3 reads CASSMGLAGAHEQYF. DNA for the CDR3: TGTGCCAGCAGCATGGGACTAGCGGGGGCCCACGAGCAGTACTTC.